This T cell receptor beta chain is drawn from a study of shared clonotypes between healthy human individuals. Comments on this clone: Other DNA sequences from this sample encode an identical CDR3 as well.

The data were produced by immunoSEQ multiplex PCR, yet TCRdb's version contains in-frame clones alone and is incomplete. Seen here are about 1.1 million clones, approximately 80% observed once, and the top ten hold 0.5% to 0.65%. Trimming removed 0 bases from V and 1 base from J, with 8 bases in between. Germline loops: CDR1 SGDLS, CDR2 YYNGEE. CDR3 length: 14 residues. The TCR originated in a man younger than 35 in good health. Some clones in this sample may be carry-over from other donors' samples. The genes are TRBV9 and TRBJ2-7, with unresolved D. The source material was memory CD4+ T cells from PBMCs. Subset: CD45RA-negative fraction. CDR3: CASSVDWSSYEQYF. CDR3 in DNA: TGTGCCAGCAGCGTAGATTGGAGTTCCTACGAGCAGTACTTC. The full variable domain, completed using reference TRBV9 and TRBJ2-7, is DSGVTQTPKHLITATGQRVTLRCSPRSGDLSVYWYQQSLDQGLQFLIQYYNGEERAKGNILERFSAQQFPDLHSELNLSSLELGDSALYFCASSVDWSSYEQYFGPGTRLTVT.